This T cell receptor (beta chain) appears in the sequencing data of a study of cytomegalovirus exposure and HLA in healthy donors (dated by TCRdb to about 2017). Context from the whole study: The 666 repertoires of the first cohort and the approximately 110 validation repertoires were produced on the same platform, according to a later analysis. The study was designed to test whether signatures of past pathogen exposure could be identified by cataloging public T cell receptors. The study combined high-throughput TCR immunosequencing, statistical association of individual TCRs with disease status, and machine learning to predict cytomegalovirus infection status. Besides the first cohort of hundreds of subjects, a separate validation cohort made up of over a hundred different subjects was used.

Summary of the overall study and its limitations: According to the authors, the approach could potentially be generalized to other disease states and immunological phenotypes. Cytomegalovirus status was reported to be diagnosed by the classifier with high specificity and sensitivity in both the original and validation cohorts. Subsequent analysis determined that TCRs grouped into clusters in the first cohort also showed a tendency toward co-occurrence across the approximately 120 validation repertoires, and approximately 93% of cluster scores exceeded 0. In the study, around 150 TCR beta chains were listed as associated with cytomegalovirus. All 120 or so repertoires were used to score co-occurrence in the validation cohort in a later analysis, because that analysis had no HLA typing for the cohort. In vitro tests confirmed that a few of the cytomegalovirus-associated TCR beta chains recognize cytomegalovirus antigens. Across donors, most TCR sequences were observed very rarely, whereas some public TCRs were present in many individuals.

The receptor library was made with the immunoSEQ multiplex PCR assay. The original methods were these. A statistical classification framework was built to diagnose cytomegalovirus status from the catalog of TCR beta chain sequences. Held by TCRdb, this immuneACCESS table contains in-frame sequences only and omits some clones. Under half of the omission traces to an unresolved V gene where checked; the cause of the rest is unknown. The DNA gave D and trimming, while V, J and clone size come from that table. For this sample there are over 200,000 clones; roughly 84% appear just once. The ten most abundant clones make up about 2% of the sample. Concerning this clone itself: Its antigen target is currently unknown. Qualities for individual bases were not recorded, and no much larger clone is one base off.

The junction shows trimming of 7 bases on V and 0 bases on J, plus 15 bases between the germline ends. Reading from cysteine to phenylalanine, the CDR3 counts 15 amino acids. The only DNA kept is the CDR3, 45 bases in frame from the first base. The germline V gene (reference sequence) provides CDR1 SEHNR and CDR2 FQNEAQ. The donors were included in the validation cohort of approximately 120 subjects, a group kept apart from the roughly 730-subject first cohort. Material for sequencing was PBMCs. The sequence was collected from a woman between 18 and 30 years old in good health and CMV-seropositive. Recombination linked TRBV7-9 to TRBJ1-1; possibly the D gene is TRBD1, per 6 matching bases. The DNA sequence is given as TGTGCCAGCACGGCGTCGGGGGGCATGAACACTGAAGCTTTCTTT. Its product reads: CASTASGGMNTEAFF.